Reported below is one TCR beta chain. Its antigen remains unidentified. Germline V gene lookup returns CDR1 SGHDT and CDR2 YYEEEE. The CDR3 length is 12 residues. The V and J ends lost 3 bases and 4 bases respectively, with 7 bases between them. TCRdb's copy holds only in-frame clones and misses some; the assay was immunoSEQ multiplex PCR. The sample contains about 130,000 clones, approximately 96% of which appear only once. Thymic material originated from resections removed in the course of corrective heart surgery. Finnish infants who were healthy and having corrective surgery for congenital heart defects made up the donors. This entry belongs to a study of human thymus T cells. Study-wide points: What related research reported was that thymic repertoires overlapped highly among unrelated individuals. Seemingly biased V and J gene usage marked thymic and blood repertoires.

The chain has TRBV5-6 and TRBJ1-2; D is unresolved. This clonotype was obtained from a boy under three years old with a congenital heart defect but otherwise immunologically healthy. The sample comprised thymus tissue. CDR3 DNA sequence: TGTGCCAGCAGCTCGGACGTCTATGGCTACACCTTC. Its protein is CASSSDVYGYTF.